The 15 T cell receptor beta chains in this list originate from one sample, sequenced in a study of cytomegalovirus exposure and HLA in healthy donors (dated by TCRdb to the late 2010s). Library preparation was by the immunoSEQ multiplex PCR assay. For the multiplex PCR, a mixture combining 60 forward primers for TCR Vbeta segments and 13 reverse primers for TCR Jbeta segments was used. Imported from immuneACCESS, the table was reduced by TCRdb to in-frame sequences with V and J called. These copies leave out some clones; in studies compared against another copy, an unresolved V gene accounts for under half, and the cause of the remainder is not known. A total of about 97,000 clones appear in this sample, roughly a tenth of them only once. The top ten constitute just over 5% of the sample. Input material: PBMCs. These receptors all stem from a man in his fifties or sixties in good health and CMV-seropositive.

This clone was seen a handful of times. The rearrangement joins TRBV15 to TRBJ2-1, with TRBD2 identical over 11 bases. This CDR3 has 18 residues. The germline CDR1 and CDR2 sequences are LNHNV and YYDKDF (reference sequence). V lost 1 base, J lost 7 bases, and 12 bases stayed unmatched. The CDR3 loop reads CATSRVLAGDAWGNEQFF. Here the CDR3 DNA reads TGTGCCACCAGCAGAGTACTAGCGGGAGATGCCTGGGGGAATGAGCAGTTCTTC.

This clone has more than one count but fewer than ten. The chain combines TRBV6-5 with TRBJ2-7, with TRBD2 matching 7 bases. This CDR3 has 14 amino acids. V dropped 5 bases and J dropped 2; count of bases not matched to a gene: 6. CDR1 and CDR2 (germline): MNHEY, SVGAGI. CDR3 sequence: CASSGQGGTYEQYF. In DNA, the CDR3 is TGTGCCAGCAGTGGGCAGGGAGGGACCTACGAGCAGTACTTC.

This clone was counted a few times. This sequence joins TRBV28 and TRBJ2-5; 7 bases align to TRBD2. The CDR3 spans 15 residues. V shed 7 bases, J shed 1 base, and the junction held 9 bases outside the gene matches. Germline V gene data show CDR1 as MDHEN and CDR2 as SYDVKM. CDR3 DNA: TGTGCCAGCACCCTGGGGGAGGGCCCCCAAGAGACCCAGTACTTC. Translation gives CASTLGEGPQETQYF.

This clone was counted between two and nine times. The J gene is TRBJ1-4, the V gene TRBV30; D is undetermined. The CDR3 covers 11 residues. Germline CDR1 GTSNPN, CDR2 SVGIG (reference sequence). Trimming removed 1 base from V and 8 bases from J, with 5 bases in between. The CDR3 coding sequence is TGTGCCTGGAGTGCGGGGGAAAAACTGTTTTTT. Its translation: CAWSAGEKLFF.

This clone was seen a handful of times. One end of the junction does not line up with germline, which may come from a read error. The gene calls are TRBV2 and TRBJ2-5; D unresolved. The CDR3 has 14 residues. The germline V gene has CDR1 SNHLY and CDR2 FYNNEI. CDR3 sequence (DNA): TGTGCCAGCAGCGAAGACGGGTCCGGGGAGACCCAGTACTTC. As protein: CASSEDGSGETQYF. Based on the CDR3 plus reference TRBV2 and TRBJ2-5, the full variable domain is EPEVTQTPSHQVTQMGQEVILRCVPISNHLYFYWYRQILGQKVEFLVSFYNNEISEKSEIFDDQFSVERPDGSNFTLKIRSTKLEDSAMYFCASSEDGSGETQYFGPGTRLLVL.

This clone turned up a few times. V is TRBV5-6 and J is TRBJ1-2, with D possibly matching TRBD1 (5 bases). This CDR3 spans 14 amino acids. Germline CDR1 is SGHDT and CDR2 is YYEEEE. The V end was cut by 1 base, the J end by 0 bases, with 7 bases between. CDR3 bases: TGTGCCAGCAGCTTGTCACAGGCTAACTATGGCTACACCTTC. Encoded protein: CASSLSQANYGYTF.

The J gene is TRBJ1-5, the V gene TRBV19, with 7 bases identical to TRBD1. The CDR3 has 16 residues. Germline trimming cut 7 bases from V and 6 bases from J; bases unmatched to any gene: 15. Germline CDR1 and CDR2: LNHDA and SQIVND (reference sequence). Here the CDR3 DNA reads TGTGCCAGTACCACGGGGCGGAGGGGGCTTAGTCAGCCCCAGCATTTT. Protein product: CASTTGRRGLSQPQHF.

Comments on this clone: Other DNA sequences within the sample encode an identical CDR3. The rearrangement uses TRBV18 and TRBJ2-4; 7 bases match TRBD2. The CDR3 has 13 amino acids. Looked up from germline, CDR1 is KGHSH and CDR2 is LQKENI. Trimming took 3 bases from V and 8 from J; bases not matched to a gene: 4. The CDR3 sequence is CASSPLGRDIQYF. The CDR3 DNA is TGTGCCAGCTCACCCCTAGGGAGGGACATTCAGTACTTC. Using reference TRBV18 and TRBJ2-4 for the parts outside the CDR3, the full variable domain is NAGVMQNPRHLVRRRGQEARLRCSPMKGHSHVYWYRQLPEEGLKFMVYLQKENIIDESGMPKERFSAEFPKEGPSILRIQQVVRGDSAAYFCASSPLGRDIQYFGAGTRLSVL.

The chain is built from TRBV30 and TRBJ2-1; 8 bases fit TRBD2. The trim removed 1 base at V and 2 bases at J, leaving 4 bases unmatched. This CDR3 is 15 amino acids long. The germline V gene has CDR1 GTSNPN and CDR2 SVGIG (reference sequence). In nucleotides, the CDR3 is TGTGCCTGGAGTGCACCTAGCGGGCCCTACAATGAGCAGTTCTTC. It codes for CAWSAPSGPYNEQFF.

The J gene is TRBJ2-5, the V gene TRBV7-8; 8 nucleotides align to TRBD2. Unmatched junction bases numbered 12, after V lost 5 bases and J lost 1 base. Per the germline V gene, CDR1 is SGHVS and CDR2 is FQNEAQ. CDR3 length: 17 amino acids. The CDR3 sequence: CASSTGGLASLQETQYF. In DNA form, the CDR3 reads TGTGCCAGCAGCACAGGAGGACTAGCCTCCCTCCAAGAGACCCAGTACTTC. Filled out from reference TRBV7-8 and TRBJ2-5, the complete variable domain reads GAGVSQSPRYKVAKRGQDVALRCDPISGHVSLFWYQQALGQGPEFLTYFQNEAQLDKSGLPSDRFFAERPEGSVSTLKIQRTQQEDSAVYLCASSTGGLASLQETQYFGPGTRLLVL.

Comment on this clone: A single base separates this from a much larger clone, so it may be a read error. The V call is TRBV4-2, the J call TRBJ2-3; unclear D gene. CDR3 size: 11 residues. The V and J ends lost 3 bases and 6 bases respectively, with 4 bases between them. The germline gives CDR1 LGHNA, CDR2 YNFKEQ. The CDR3, as DNA: TGTGCCAGCAGCCACCGGGATACGCAGTATTTT. Residues: CASSHRDTQYF.

The rearrangement uses TRBV27 and TRBJ2-6, with 9 bases identical to TRBD1. Looked up from germline, CDR1 is MNHEY and CDR2 is SMNVEV (reference sequence). The CDR3 loop spans 17 amino acids. Trimming at V came to 7 bases and at J to 0 bases, leaving 7 bases not matched to a gene. DNA for the CDR3: TGTGCCAGCACTCACAGGGGGCGCAACTCTGGGGCCAACGTCCTGACTTTC. Translating it yields CASTHRGRNSGANVLTF.

As for this clone: A junction boundary mismatches the germline segment, possibly from a read error. V usage is TRBV7-7 and J usage is TRBJ2-1; D possibly corresponds to TRBD1 (8 bases). Looked up from germline, CDR1 is SSHAT and CDR2 is FNYEAQ (reference sequence). The CDR3 covers 17 residues. As DNA, the CDR3 is TGTGCTAGCAGCCTAAGCACCGGACAGGGAGGGTACAATGAGCAGTTCTTC. Translating it yields CASSLSTGQGGYNEQFF.

The table lists this clone with a few counts. The chain recombines TRBV5-6 with TRBJ2-7; 10 bases are shared with TRBD1. V was pared by 4 bases and J by 0 bases, with 4 bases of the junction left unmatched. CDR3 size: 15 residues. Per germline, CDR1 SGHDT and CDR2 YYEEEE. Written as DNA, the CDR3 is TGTGCCAGCAGCGCCCGGGACAGGGGCTCCTACGAGCAGTACTTC. Translating gives CASSARDRGSYEQYF.

The rearrangement joins TRBV15 to TRBJ1-1; 7 positions match TRBD1. The V segment lost 5 bases and the J segment 2 bases; nucleotides outside the gene matches: 2. CDR1 and CDR2 (germline): LNHNV, YYDKDF (reference sequence). This CDR3 is 13 amino acids long. CDR3 loop: CATSEGANTEAFF. The CDR3 nucleotides are TGTGCCACCAGCGAGGGGGCCAACACTGAAGCTTTCTTT.